A selection of T cell receptor beta chains follows, all from one sample in a study of blood T cells in healthy people across ages. TCRdb recomputed calls from the 5' RACE reads with MiXCR, one row per CDR3 protein. The profile shows some 1.5 million distinct CDR3 sequences, approximately 30% of them singletons. Sequencing was performed on blood. The receptors derive from a woman aged 25 to 39 in good health. The CDR3 runs from the conserved cysteine through the conserved F or W. Each record gives: D gene, J gene, V gene, clone size, CDR3 protein, CDR3 DNA. The D gene is left open where the match is weak. Expanded clones are given a class, and other clones once, few, many or no size at all.

D gene: TRBD2; J gene: TRBJ2-1; V gene: TRBV20-1; clone size: -; CDR3 protein: CSANDLQTSGSYNEQFF; CDR3 DNA: TGCAGTGCTAACGACCTTCAGACTAGCGGATCCTACAATGAGCAGTTCTTC
D gene: TRBD1; J gene: TRBJ1-1; V gene: TRBV5-1; clone size: -; CDR3 protein: CASSLAGQGMNTEAFF; CDR3 DNA: TGCGCCAGCAGCTTGGCGGGACAGGGCATGAACACTGAAGCTTTCTTT
D gene: TRBD2; J gene: TRBJ2-1; V gene: TRBV5-5; clone size: -; CDR3 protein: CASREGLAGLVEQFF; CDR3 DNA: TGTGCCAGCAGGGAAGGACTAGCGGGGCTGGTGGAGCAGTTCTTC
D gene: -; J gene: TRBJ1-4; V gene: TRBV29-1; clone size: -; CDR3 protein: CSVGGQAREKLFF; CDR3 DNA: TGCAGCGTTGGAGGCCAGGCTCGTGAAAAACTGTTTTTT
D gene: -; J gene: TRBJ2-3; V gene: TRBV20-1; clone size: -; CDR3 protein: CSALNRQSPFSATQYF; CDR3 DNA: TGCAGTGCACTGAACCGACAGTCTCCCTTCTCAGCCACGCAGTATTTT
D gene: -; J gene: TRBJ2-7; V gene: TRBV5-6; clone size: many; CDR3 protein: CASSLEQTVGEQYF; CDR3 DNA: TGTGCCAGCAGCTTGGAACAGACGGTGGGTGAGCAGTACTTC
D gene: -; J gene: TRBJ2-2; V gene: TRBV5-1; clone size: few; CDR3 protein: CASSLNRASNGELFF; CDR3 DNA: TGCGCCAGCAGCTTAAATAGGGCCTCGAACGGGGAGCTGTTTTTT
D gene: TRBD1; J gene: TRBJ1-5; V gene: TRBV6-6; clone size: -; CDR3 protein: CASSPGQEEQPQHF; CDR3 DNA: TGTGCCAGCAGCCCCGGACAGGAGGAACAGCCCCAGCATTTT
D gene: -; J gene: TRBJ2-1; V gene: TRBV7-2; clone size: many; CDR3 protein: CASSLGRGDEQFF; CDR3 DNA: TGTGCCAGCAGCTTAGGCAGGGGGGATGAGCAGTTCTTC
D gene: -; J gene: TRBJ1-2; V gene: TRBV10-3; clone size: many; CDR3 protein: CAITKTTNYGYTF; CDR3 DNA: TGTGCCATCACCAAGACGACTAACTATGGCTACACCTTC
D gene: TRBD2; J gene: TRBJ2-7; V gene: TRBV24-1; clone size: -; CDR3 protein: CATSDRKTSGSIYEQYF; CDR3 DNA: TGTGCCACCAGTGATCGAAAGACTAGCGGGAGTATTTACGAGCAGTACTTC
D gene: -; J gene: TRBJ2-7; V gene: TRBV2; clone size: -; CDR3 protein: CASWLGAEQYF; CDR3 DNA: TGTGCCAGCTGGCTAGGGGCCGAGCAGTACTTC
D gene: -; J gene: TRBJ1-2; V gene: TRBV6-6; clone size: -; CDR3 protein: CASSYSDRANYGYTF; CDR3 DNA: TGTGCCAGCAGTTACTCGGACAGAGCTAACTATGGCTACACCTTC
D gene: TRBD2; J gene: TRBJ2-1; V gene: TRBV5-1; clone size: few; CDR3 protein: CASSVSGGAAANEQFF; CDR3 DNA: TGCGCCAGCAGCGTTAGCGGGGGGGCCGCCGCCAATGAGCAGTTCTTC